This T cell receptor beta chain was profiled in a study of T cell responses to AZD1222 COVID-19 vaccine. Study-wide findings and caveats: Reports indicate that nearly half of spike-specific TCRs are directed at unmutated variant regions. Scientists sampled the repertoires only once the peak T cell response had passed.

Profiled with immunoSEQ multiplex PCR; TCRdb holds only in-frame clones, not every one. The table lists under 200,000 clones, 90% to 95% of them singletons. This CDR3 comprises 18 residues. V lost 0 bases, J lost 1 base, and 8 bases stayed unmatched. Per the germline V gene, CDR1 is SGHRS and CDR2 is YFSETQ. About this clone itself: No antigen is known for it.

This TCR came from an adult who received the AZD1222 COVID-19 vaccine. Here the sequenced sample was peripheral blood, taken 28 days after the second AZD1222 dose. This chain links TRBV5-1 with TRBJ1-4, with TRBD1 matching 8 bases. The CDR3 region is CASSLGNGGTGTNEKLFF. CDR3 nucleotide sequence: TGCGCCAGCAGCTTGGGCAACGGGGGGACAGGAACTAATGAAAAACTGTTTTTT. Drawing the rest from reference TRBV5-1 and TRBJ1-4, the complete variable domain is KAGVTQTPRYLIKTRGQQVTLSCSPISGHRSVSWYQQTPGQGLQFLFEYFSETQRNKGNFPGRFSGRQFSNSRSEMNVSTLELGDSALYLCASSLGNGGTGTNEKLFFGSGTQLSVL.